The rows below give T cell receptor beta chains drawn from one sample of a study of blood T cell repertoires in COVID-19. Sequencing used immunoSEQ multiplex PCR; TCRdb keeps in-frame clones, though not all of them. The sample holds tens of thousands of clones, about nine tenths seen once. The source material was peripheral blood. The receptors derive from a human donor in a cohort sampled during active COVID-19. The CDR3 runs from the conserved cysteine through the conserved F or W. The order of the fields is D gene, V gene, J gene, clone size, CDR3 protein, CDR3 DNA. A D gene is named only where the DNA matches it firmly. A row's size may be missing; if present it is once, few, many or a size class.

NA,TRBV21-1,TRBJ2-4,NA,CASSKGTPKNIQYF,TGTGCCAGCAGCAAAGGGACACCTAAAAACATTCAGTACTTC
TRBD2,TRBV27,TRBJ2-3,NA,CASSVYRTRSTDTQYF,TGTGCCAGCAGTGTCTACAGGACTAGGAGCACAGATACGCAGTATTTT
NA,TRBV7-2,TRBJ2-7,NA,CASSSRGGAYEQYF,TGTGCCAGCAGCTCTAGGGGGGGGGCCTACGAGCAGTACTTC
NA,TRBV28,TRBJ2-3,NA,CASSYRATRADTQYF,TGTGCCAGCAGTTACAGGGCCACCCGCGCAGATACGCAGTATTTT
TRBD2,TRBV7-9,TRBJ2-1,NA,CASDDQRENEQFF,TGTGCCAGCGATGACCAGCGGGAGAATGAGCAGTTCTTC
NA,TRBV9,TRBJ2-5,NA,CASSATGWEETQYF,TGTGCCAGCAGCGCAACAGGGTGGGAAGAGACCCAGTACTTC
NA,TRBV7-3,TRBJ2-2,once,CASSISAGELFF,TGTGCCAGCAGCATATCAGCCGGGGAGCTGTTTTTT
TRBD2,TRBV14,TRBJ2-1,NA,CASSQALYSGSPYNEQFF,TGTGCCAGCAGCCAAGCCTTATATAGCGGGAGTCCCTACAATGAGCAGTTCTTC
TRBD1,TRBV4-1,TRBJ2-7,NA,CASSQRTGSDEQYF,TGCGCCAGCAGCCAAAGGACAGGGTCGGACGAGCAGTACTTC
TRBD1,TRBV18,TRBJ1-1,NA,CASSPQQGGEAFF,TGTGCCAGCTCACCGCAACAGGGGGGAGAAGCTTTCTTT
TRBD2,TRBV7-6,TRBJ2-7,NA,CASSSEAGTYELYF,TGTGCCAGCAGCTCCGAAGCGGGAACCTACGAGCTGTACTTC
NA,TRBV25-1,TRBJ1-1,NA,CASSEYDRRGTEAFF,TGTGCCAGCAGTGAATATGACAGGAGAGGCACTGAAGCTTTCTTT
TRBD2,TRBV6-2/TRBV6-3,TRBJ2-1,NA,CASSPSGSSYNEQFF,TGTGCCAGCAGCCCAAGCGGGAGCTCCTACAATGAGCAGTTCTTC
TRBD1,TRBV28,TRBJ1-4,NA,CASSPLDRLNEKLFF,TGTGCCAGCAGTCCCTTGGACAGGTTAAATGAAAAACTGTTTTTT
TRBD2,TRBV9,TRBJ2-7,NA,CASSVGTSGPYEQYF,TGTGCCAGCAGCGTGGGGACTAGCGGACCCTACGAGCAGTACTTC
TRBD2,TRBV7-3,TRBJ2-1,NA,CASSLTGGTSLNTEQFF,TGTGCCAGCAGCTTAACGGGGGGGACTAGTTTAAACACTGAGCAGTTCTTC
NA,TRBV19,TRBJ2-7,NA,CASSIANTEGYEQYF,TGTGCCAGTAGTATAGCTAACACAGAGGGCTACGAGCAGTACTTC
NA,TRBV28,TRBJ2-1,NA,CASSLERQVFF,TGTGCCAGCAGTTTAGAAAGACAGGTGTTCTTC
NA,TRBV18,TRBJ1-2,NA,CASSPDRNNYGYTF,TGTGCCAGCTCACCCGACAGGAATAACTATGGCTACACCTTC
NA,TRBV7-5,TRBJ1-1,NA,CVRSSRGEDTEAFF,TGTGTCAGAAGCTCCCGGGGGGAGGACACTGAAGCTTTCTTT
NA,TRBV6-5,TRBJ2-1,NA,CASKGDPYNEQFF,TGTGCCAGCAAGGGAGATCCGTACAATGAGCAGTTCTTC
TRBD2,TRBV7-2,TRBJ2-7,NA,CASSLIGGLAGPEQYF,TGTGCCAGCAGCTTAATCGGGGGACTAGCGGGGCCAGAGCAGTACTTC
TRBD1,TRBV16,TRBJ1-5,NA,CASSQSRTGGRNQPQHF,TGTGCCAGCAGCCAATCACGGACAGGGGGAAGGAATCAGCCCCAGCATTTT
TRBD1,TRBV27,TRBJ2-4,NA,CASSSVTGGNIQYF,TGTGCCAGCAGTTCGGTGACAGGGGGAAACATTCAGTACTTC
NA,TRBV5-4,TRBJ1-5,NA,CASSLARTGNQPQHF,TGTGCCAGCAGCTTGGCGAGGACGGGAAATCAGCCCCAGCATTTT
NA,TRBV5-4,TRBJ2-1,NA,CASTGGSSYNEQFF,TGTGCCAGCACAGGGGGGAGCTCCTACAATGAGCAGTTCTTC
TRBD2,TRBV7-9,TRBJ2-7,NA,CASRPDRTSSGREPYEQYF,TGTGCCAGCAGACCCGACCGTACCTCTAGCGGGAGGGAACCCTACGAGCAGTACTTC
NA,TRBV24-1,TRBJ2-5,once,CATGDGHSQETQYF,TGTGCCACCGGTGACGGACACAGTCAAGAGACCCAGTACTTC
TRBD1,TRBV11-2,TRBJ1-1,NA,CASRMTGPETEAFF,TGTGCCAGCAGGATGACAGGGCCTGAGACTGAAGCTTTCTTT
TRBD1,TRBV7-9,TRBJ1-2,few,CASTPEQGRFYGYTF,TGTGCCAGCACCCCAGAACAGGGGAGGTTTTATGGCTACACCTTC
NA,TRBV7-2,TRBJ2-7,NA,CASSQYSYEQYF,TGTGCCAGCAGCCAGTACTCCTACGAGCAGTACTTC
TRBD1,TRBV13,TRBJ1-4,once,CASSSAGQGMMEEKLFF,TGTGCCAGCAGCTCCGCGGGACAGGGGATGATGGAGGAAAAACTGTTTTTT
TRBD1,TRBV19,TRBJ2-2,NA,CASSTGTGAYTGELFF,TGTGCCAGTAGCACAGGGACAGGAGCCTACACCGGGGAGCTGTTTTTT
NA,TRBV28,TRBJ2-1,NA,CASRSVFGSNEQFF,TGTGCCAGCAGATCAGTCTTCGGGAGCAATGAGCAGTTCTTC
NA,TRBV27,TRBJ2-7,NA,CASSFNRAYEQYF,TGTGCCAGCAGTTTTAACAGGGCCTACGAGCAGTACTTC
NA,TRBV28,TRBJ2-6,NA,CASSLGASGANVLTF,TGTGCCAGCAGTTTAGGAGCCTCTGGGGCCAACGTCCTGACTTTC
TRBD2,TRBV5-1,TRBJ2-7,NA,CASSRATGGSRYEQYF,TGCGCCAGCAGCCGGGCCACCGGGGGGAGCCGCTACGAGCAGTACTTC
TRBD2,TRBV11-2,TRBJ2-7,NA,CASSILAVTYEQYF,TGTGCCAGCAGCATTCTAGCGGTTACCTACGAGCAGTACTTC
NA,TRBV28,TRBJ2-2,once,CASSLSRRSGELFF,TGTGCCAGCAGTTTATCTCGTCGTTCCGGGGAGCTGTTTTTT
NA,TRBV4-1,TRBJ2-6,NA,CASSQVAAGANVLTF,TGCGCCAGCAGCCAAGTAGCGGCTGGGGCCAACGTCCTGACTTTC
NA,TRBV7-9,TRBJ2-1,NA,CASSLRAGLRGEQFF,TGTGCCAGCAGCTTACGTGCGGGGTTGAGGGGTGAGCAGTTCTTC
NA,TRBV4-1,TRBJ1-2,NA,CASSQESWRGARGYTF,TGCGCCAGCAGCCAAGAGTCGTGGCGGGGGGCGAGGGGCTACACCTTC
NA,TRBV11-2,TRBJ1-3,NA,CASSPFDTIYF,TGTGCCAGCAGCCCGTTTGACACCATATATTTT
NA,TRBV6-5,TRBJ2-7,NA,CASSYSNEQYF,TGTGCCAGCAGTTACTCTAACGAGCAGTACTTC
NA,TRBV7-9,TRBJ2-2,NA,CASSLAGADRELFF,TGTGCCAGCAGCTTAGCGGGGGCAGATCGGGAGCTGTTTTTT
TRBD2,TRBV9,TRBJ2-1,NA,CASSVSLLAGGRRENNEQFF,TGTGCCAGCAGCGTTTCTTTACTAGCGGGAGGACGACGAGAAAACAATGAGCAGTTCTTC
TRBD2,TRBV19,TRBJ2-2,NA,CASFLAGGSGELFF,TGTGCCAGTTTCTTAGCGGGAGGCTCCGGGGAGCTGTTTTTT
NA,TRBV4-3,TRBJ2-2,once,CASSQEVRGSGELFF,TGCGCCAGCAGCCAAGAAGTAAGGGGGTCCGGGGAGCTGTTTTTT
TRBD1,TRBV2,TRBJ1-4,NA,CASGDRGGWSEKLFF,TGTGCCAGCGGCGACAGGGGAGGATGGAGTGAAAAACTGTTTTTT